The T cell receptor (beta chain) described here comes from a study of OX40 agonist ivuxolimab in advanced cancers. Data came from immunoSEQ multiplex PCR; TCRdb stores just in-frame clones and leaves some out. The sample consists of 53,000 or so clones, over 75% of them appearing once. The germline V gene has CDR1 SGHRS and CDR2 YFSETQ. V shed 3 bases and J 2 bases; nucleotides not matched to a gene: 5. The CDR3 totals 16 residues. The sequencing used CD4+ or CD8+ T cells sorted from blood, collected in a trial of the OX40 agonist ivuxolimab. This sequence originates from an adult with an advanced solid tumor such as melanoma, head and neck, liver or kidney cancer. V and J are TRBV5-1 and TRBJ2-2; TRBD2 aligns across 9 bases. The chain's CDR3 is CASSSGGLANTGELFF. The CDR3 DNA sequence: TGCGCCAGCAGCTCGGGGGGACTAGCTAACACCGGGGAGCTGTTTTTT.